Sequencing of this T cell receptor (beta chain) was carried out in a study of T cell responses to AZD1222 COVID-19 vaccine. This CDR3 region has 15 residues. V lost 2 bases and J 0 bases, leaving 12 bases between the germline ends. Germline V gene sequence: CDR1 SGHRS, CDR2 YFSETQ. The method was immunoSEQ multiplex PCR; TCRdb's version includes in-frame clones alone and lacks a portion of them. Of roughly 110,000 clones in the sample, roughly 90% were seen once. J is TRBJ2-7 and V is TRBV5-1; perhaps TRBD2 as D (6 bases). The clonotype comes from an adult who received the AZD1222 COVID-19 vaccine. Sequenced here: peripheral blood, sampled 28 days after the second AZD1222 dose. The CDR3 spells CASSFTGLSSYEQYF. The CDR3 DNA is TGCGCCAGCAGCTTTACGGGACTTTCCTCCTACGAGCAGTACTTC.